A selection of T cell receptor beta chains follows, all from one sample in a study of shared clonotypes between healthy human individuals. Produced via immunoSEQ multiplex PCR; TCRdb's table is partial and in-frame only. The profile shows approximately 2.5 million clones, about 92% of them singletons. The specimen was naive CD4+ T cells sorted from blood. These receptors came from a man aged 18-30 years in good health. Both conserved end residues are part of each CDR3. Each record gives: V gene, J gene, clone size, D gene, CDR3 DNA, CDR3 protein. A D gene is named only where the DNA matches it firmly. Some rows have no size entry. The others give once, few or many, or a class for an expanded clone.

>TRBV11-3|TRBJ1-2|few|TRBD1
TGTGCCAGCAGCGGAGGGACAGACTATGGCTACACCTTC
CASSGGTDYGYTF
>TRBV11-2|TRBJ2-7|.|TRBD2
TGTGCCAGCAATCCGAGCGGGGGCCCTCTCTACAAGTACGAGCAGTACTTC
CASNPSGGPLYKYEQYF
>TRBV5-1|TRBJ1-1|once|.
TGCGCCAGCAATTCTGGAGGGCTGAACACTGAAGCTTTCTTT
CASNSGGLNTEAFF
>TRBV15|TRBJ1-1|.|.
TGTGCCACCAGCCTTGGCAGGATGAACACTGAAGCTTTCTTT
CATSLGRMNTEAFF
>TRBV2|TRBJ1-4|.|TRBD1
TGTGCCAGCTCGACAGGGGTGGGGGAAAAACTGTTTTTT
CASSTGVGEKLFF
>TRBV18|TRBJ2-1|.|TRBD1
TGTGCCAGCTCCGGACAGGACTACAATGAGCAGTTCTTC
CASSGQDYNEQFF
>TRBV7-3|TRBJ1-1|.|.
TGTGCCAGCAGCCCAAGGCAGGGCTCTGAAGCTTTCTTT
CASSPRQGSEAFF
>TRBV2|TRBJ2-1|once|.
TGTGCCAGCAGTGCTGGTGGTGAGCAGTTCTTC
CASSAGGEQFF
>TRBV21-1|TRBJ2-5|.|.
TGTGCCAGCAGCCCACAAGGGGGTAGCGGGAGATTAGAGACCCAGTACTTC
CASSPQGGSGRLETQYF
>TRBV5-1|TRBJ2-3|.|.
TGCGCCAGCAGCTTGGGGGCAGTCTATTTCACAGATACGCAGTATTTT
CASSLGAVYFTDTQYF
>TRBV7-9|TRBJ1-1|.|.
TGTGCCAGCAGCTTAGGTTCGGGTTGGGGGAACACTGAAGCTTTCTTT
CASSLGSGWGNTEAFF
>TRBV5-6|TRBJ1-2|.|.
TGTGCCAGCAGCTTGGAAGGGAACTATGGCTACACCTTC
CASSLEGNYGYTF
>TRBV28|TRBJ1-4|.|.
TGTGCCTCCTGGGCAGCAACTAATGAAAAACTGTTTTTT
CASWAATNEKLFF
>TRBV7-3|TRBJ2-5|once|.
TGTGCCAGCAGCCAGGGGATCCAAGAGACCCAGTACTTC
CASSQGIQETQYF
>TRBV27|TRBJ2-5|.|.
TGTGCCAGCAGAAGGTGGGGCTCAGGGGAGACCCAGTACTTC
CASRRWGSGETQYF
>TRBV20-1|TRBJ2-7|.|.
TGCAGTGCCTCGCAGGGTGACGAGCAGTACTTC
CSASQGDEQYF
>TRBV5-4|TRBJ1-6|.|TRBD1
TGTGCCAGCAGCTTGGACCAGGGGGTCAATTCACCCCTCCACTTT
CASSLDQGVNSPLHF
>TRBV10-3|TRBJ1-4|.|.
TGTGCCATCAGTGAAACAGGTTCAACTAATGAAAAACTGTTTTTT
CAISETGSTNEKLFF
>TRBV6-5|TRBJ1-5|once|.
TGTGCCAGCAGTTACGGAGGTGGTCAGCCCCAGCATTTT
CASSYGGGQPQHF
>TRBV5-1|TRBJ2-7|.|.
TGCGCCAGCAGCCCCGTGGGACAACCTAGCCCCTACGAGCAGTACTTC
CASSPVGQPSPYEQYF
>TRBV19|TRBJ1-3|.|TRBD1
TGTGCCAGTAGTATTCTGACAGGGGGCTCTGGAAACACCATATATTTT
CASSILTGGSGNTIYF
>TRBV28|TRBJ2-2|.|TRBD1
TGTGCCAGCAGTTCCCCGGGACAGGGTACCGGGGAGCTGTTTTTT
CASSSPGQGTGELFF
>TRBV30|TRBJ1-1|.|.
TGTGCCTTCACCCGGGGCAGACTCTTAGACATGAACACTGAAGCTTTCTTT
CAFTRGRLLDMNTEAFF
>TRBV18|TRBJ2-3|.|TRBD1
TGTGCCAGCTCAGCAACAGGGGTCACAGATACGCAGTATTTT
CASSATGVTDTQYF
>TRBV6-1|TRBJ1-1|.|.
TGTGCCAGCAGTAAAGGGACTGAAGCTTTCTTT
CASSKGTEAFF
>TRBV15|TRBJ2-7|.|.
TGTGCCACCAGCAGGGCAGCCCCCCCGGACGAGCAGTACTTC
CATSRAAPPDEQYF
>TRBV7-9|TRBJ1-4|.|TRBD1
TGTGCCAGCAGCTTAGGGGGACAGGGGGCGGAAGGCGAAAAACTGTTTTTT
CASSLGGQGAEGEKLFF
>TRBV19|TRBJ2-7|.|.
TGTGCCAGTAGTAGTACTAGCTCCTACGAGCAGTACTTC
CASSSTSSYEQYF
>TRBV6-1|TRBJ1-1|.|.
TGTGCCAGCAGTGAAGTTGGGAACACTGAAGCTTTCTTT
CASSEVGNTEAFF
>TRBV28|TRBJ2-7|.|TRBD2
TGTGCCAGCAATGCGGGGGGCCATACCTACGAGCAGTACTTC
CASNAGGHTYEQYF
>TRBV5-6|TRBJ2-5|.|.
TGTGCCAGCAGCTTGGGGGGCAGCGAAGAGACCCAGTACTTC
CASSLGGSEETQYF
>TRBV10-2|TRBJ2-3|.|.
TGCGCCAGCAGTGAGAGAGGAGGGACAGATACGCAGTATTTT
CASSERGGTDTQYF
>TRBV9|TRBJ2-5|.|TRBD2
TGTGCCAGCAGCGCCGGGAGGCAAGCGGGGGTTCAAGAGACCCAGTACTTC
CASSAGRQAGVQETQYF
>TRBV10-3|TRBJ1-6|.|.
TGTGCCATCAGGGCGGAAAGCTCCTATAATTCACCCCTCCACTTT
CAIRAESSYNSPLHF
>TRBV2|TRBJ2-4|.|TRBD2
TGTGCCAGCAGTACTGAGCAGGGCGGGGGATTAAGAAACATTCAGTACTTC
CASSTEQGGGLRNIQYF
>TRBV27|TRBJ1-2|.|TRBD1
TGTGCCAGCAGTCCCCTGGGGACAGGGGACGGTGGCTACACCTTC
CASSPLGTGDGGYTF
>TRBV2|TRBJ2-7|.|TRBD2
TGTGCCAGCAGTGAGATAGCGGGAGCAGGACACGAGCAGTACTTC
CASSEIAGAGHEQYF